Listed below are T cell receptor beta chains from one sample, sequenced in a study of cytomegalovirus exposure and HLA in healthy donors. TCRdb keeps only in-frame clones here, not all; method: immunoSEQ multiplex PCR. The sample carries 130,000 or so clones, 66% recorded once. Sequences were obtained from PBMCs. The receptors originated from a woman in her sixties or seventies in good health and CMV-seronegative. Both conserved end residues are part of each CDR3. A D gene is named only where the DNA matches it firmly. Rows give clone size only sometimes, using once, few, many, or a class for an expanded clone.

clone_size j_call d_call v_call cdr3_nt cdr3_aa
few TRBJ1-1 TRBD1 TRBV7-8 TGTGCCAGCAGCTTAGCCGGACAGGGGGTAACTGAAGCTTTCTTT CASSLAGQGVTEAFF
- TRBJ2-2 TRBD2 TRBV5-4 TGTGCCAGCAGCTTGGGTTCTAGCGGGACCGGGGAGCTGTTTTTT CASSLGSSGTGELFF
few TRBJ2-2 - TRBV2 TGTGCCAGCAGTTGGAGGGGGCTCGGGGTCACCGGGGAGCTGTTTTTT CASSWRGLGVTGELFF
- TRBJ1-5 - TRBV5-4 TGTGCCAGCAGCTTGTTTGGGAGGGGGAACCAGCCCCAGCATTTT CASSLFGRGNQPQHF
few TRBJ1-1 - TRBV5-6 TGTGCCAGCAGCGAGACGGGAGGGAACACTGAAGCTTTCTTT CASSETGGNTEAFF
- TRBJ2-7 TRBD1 TRBV5-1 TGCGCCAGCAGCTCAGGGGGCGGTGAGCAGTACTTC CASSSGGGEQYF
few TRBJ1-5 - TRBV28 TGTGCCAGCATGAAATGGGGGCGAAGCAATCAGCCCCAGCATTTT CASMKWGRSNQPQHF
- TRBJ2-7 - TRBV6-6 TGTGCCACCCTTCGACTAGGTTCCTACGAGCAGTACTTC CATLRLGSYEQYF
- TRBJ1-1 - TRBV27 TGTGCCAGCAGGCAGGGGCACAACACTGAAGCTTTCTTT CASRQGHNTEAFF
- TRBJ1-5 - TRBV29-1 TGCAGCGTTGGCGGGAGCAATCAGCCCCAGCATTTT CSVGGSNQPQHF
- TRBJ2-1 TRBD2 TRBV7-6 TGTGCCAGCAGCTCGAGACTAGCGGGAACGAACAATGAGCAGTTCTTC CASSSRLAGTNNEQFF
few TRBJ2-3 - TRBV7-8 TGTGCCAGCACCCCAGGGGCCCCCACAGATACGCAGTATTTT CASTPGAPTDTQYF
few TRBJ1-2 TRBD1 TRBV5-8 TGTGCCAGCAGCTTTGGGACAGGGCTGGGTGGCTACACCTTC CASSFGTGLGGYTF
- TRBJ2-1 - TRBV10-3 TGTGCCATCAGTGCTGGCGGCAGCTCCTACAATGAGCAGTTCTTC CAISAGGSSYNEQFF
- TRBJ1-2 - TRBV19 TGTGCCAGTAGTATCCGAGGGTTCTATGGCTACCCCTTC CASSIRGFYGYPF
- TRBJ2-1 TRBD2 TRBV5-4 TGTGCCAGCAGCTTAGCGACTAGCGGGAGCGGTGAGCAGTTCTTC CASSLATSGSGEQFF
- TRBJ2-4 TRBD2 TRBV5-1 TGCGCCAGCAGCACTGGGGGGTCCGGGAGGGGCTCTATAGCCAAAAACATTCAGTACTTC CASSTGGSGRGSIAKNIQYF
- TRBJ1-2 TRBD1 TRBV19 TGTGCCAGTTCACAAGCCGACAGGGAAGGCTACACCTTC CASSQADREGYTF
once TRBJ1-2 TRBD1 TRBV7-8 TGTGCCAGCAGCTCGCCGGACAGGGGCTACACCTTC CASSSPDRGYTF
- TRBJ2-1 TRBD1 TRBV12-5 TGTGCTAGTGGTTCCCGGACAGGAAACAATGAGCAGTTCTTC CASGSRTGNNEQFF
few TRBJ1-2 TRBD1 TRBV6-1 TGTGCCAGCAGTGAACGGCGGACAGGGGGCCTATTATATGGCTACACCTTC CASSERRTGGLLYGYTF
- TRBJ2-6 TRBD1 TRBV7-2 TGTGCCAGCAGCCTAACCGGGACAGCCTCCCCTGGGGCCAACGTCCTGACTTTC CASSLTGTASPGANVLTF
- TRBJ1-1 TRBD1 TRBV15 TGTGCCACCAGCAGAGCCGGGACAGTGAACACTGAAGCTTTCTTT CATSRAGTVNTEAFF
- TRBJ1-1 TRBD1 TRBV9 TGTGCCAGCAGCGTAACTACAGGGGCGGGGATGAACACTGAAGCTTTCTTT CASSVTTGAGMNTEAFF
- TRBJ1-5 - TRBV28 TGTGCCAGCACCCTGGGAGGCTATAGCAATCAGCCCCAGCATTTT CASTLGGYSNQPQHF
- TRBJ2-7 TRBD2 TRBV5-1 TGCGCCAGCAGCTCTGGGGGGGGGACCTCCTACGAGCAGTACTTC CASSSGGGTSYEQYF
- TRBJ2-5 TRBD2 TRBV9 TGTGCCAGCAGCGCCCGACTAGCGGAAGAAGAGACCCAGTACTTC CASSARLAEEETQYF
- TRBJ2-3 TRBD2 TRBV7-2 TGTGCCAGCAGTCCACCGGGACTAGCGGTCGATACGCAGTATTTT CASSPPGLAVDTQYF
- TRBJ1-1 TRBD1 TRBV5-4 TGTGCCAGCAGCTGGGGACAGGGGGGATCCCCACGGAACACTGAAGCTTTCTTT CASSWGQGGSPRNTEAFF
- TRBJ1-3 - TRBV11-2 TGTGCCAGCAGCTTAGCTCTTTCACGTATACCTATCTCTGGAAACACCATATATTTT CASSLALSRIPISGNTIYF